This TCR beta chain was recovered during a study of blood T cell repertoires in COVID-19. Study-wide background: Italy, Spain and the United States were the sources of the convalescent and acute COVID-19 samples. From T cells, B-cell-depleted T cells, or PBMCs came the material, which was cDNA or gDNA.

Trimming at V came to 0 bases and at J to 3 bases, leaving 5 bases not matched to a gene. This CDR3 is built from 16 residues. Germline V gene data show CDR1 as ENHRY and CDR2 as SYGVKD. Per the original data handling: Using reference gene primer amplification, nucleated cell counts were estimated. Clones were read by immunoSEQ multiplex PCR, and TCRdb kept only the in-frame ones, dropping some. V, J and clone size derive from that table, while D and trimming were established from the DNA sequence. The sample carries 250,000 to 350,000 clones, 88% recorded once. Patients at the Seattle site were enrolled during active infection and followed longitudinally.

V usage is TRBV10-3 and J usage is TRBJ2-3; 8 bases agree with TRBD1. The TCR sequence derives from a woman aged 30 to 39 with COVID-19, enrolled during active disease. Sequencing was carried out using peripheral blood. The CDR3 sequence: CAISESTRTGTDTQYF. The DNA for the CDR3 is TGTGCCATCAGTGAGTCGACCCGGACAGGGACAGATACGCAGTATTTT.